This T cell receptor (beta chain) was sequenced in a study of cytomegalovirus exposure and HLA in healthy donors. From germline, CDR1 is SGHDT and CDR2 YYEEEE. CDR3 length: 14 amino acids. V dropped 3 bases and J dropped 10; count of bases not matched to a gene: 8. Primers for the PCR totalled 60 Vbeta and 13 Jbeta. Produced via immunoSEQ multiplex PCR; TCRdb's table is partial and in-frame only. This sample carries about 94,000 clones, approximately 75% of them seen once, and the ten largest clones take roughly 3.8%. The TCR was taken from a woman in her 40s in good health and CMV-seronegative. The sample consisted of PBMCs. The chain recombines TRBV5-6 with TRBJ2-1, with 9 nucleotides matching TRBD1. CDR3 protein: CASSWDRDREEQFF. CDR3 nucleotide sequence: TGTGCCAGCAGCTGGGATCGGGACAGGGAAGAGCAGTTCTTC.